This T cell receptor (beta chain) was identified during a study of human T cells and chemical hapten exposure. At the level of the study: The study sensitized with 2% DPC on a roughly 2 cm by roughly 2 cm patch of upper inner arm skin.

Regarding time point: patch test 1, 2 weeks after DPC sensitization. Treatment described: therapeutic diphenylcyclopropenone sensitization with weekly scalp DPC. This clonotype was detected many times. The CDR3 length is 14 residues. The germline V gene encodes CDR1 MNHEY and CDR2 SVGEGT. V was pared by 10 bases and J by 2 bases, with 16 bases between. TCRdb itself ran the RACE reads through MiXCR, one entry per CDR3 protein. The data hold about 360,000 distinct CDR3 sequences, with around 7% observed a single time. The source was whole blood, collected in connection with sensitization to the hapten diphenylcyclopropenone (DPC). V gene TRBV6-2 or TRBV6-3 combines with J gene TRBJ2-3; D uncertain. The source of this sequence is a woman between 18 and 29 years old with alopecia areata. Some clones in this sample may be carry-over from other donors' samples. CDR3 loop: CATYLGRPTDTQYF. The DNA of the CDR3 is TGTGCCACCTACCTGGGCCGCCCCACAGATACGCAGTATTTT.